This T cell receptor (beta chain) comes out of a study of blood T cell repertoires in COVID-19. Authors' data handling: Quantification of nucleated cells was approximated via reference gene primer amplification. Sequencing was performed with immunoSEQ multiplex PCR; in TCRdb, only in-frame clones are kept and a portion is missing. The V and J calls and clone size are taken from that table; D and trimming were inferred from the DNA. The sample has about 91,000 clones, approximately 90% seen once; the top ten hold approximately 4.8%. As concerns this clone: The same CDR3 also results from other DNA sequences found in this sample.

CDR1 is MNHNY, CDR2 SVGAGI, per germline (reference sequence). This CDR3 has 14 amino acids. The trim removed 2 bases at V and 6 bases at J, leaving 2 bases unmatched. The chain is built from TRBV6-6 and TRBJ2-1, with TRBD1 identical over 9 bases. Sequenced sample: peripheral blood. The sequence derives from an elderly woman with active COVID-19. CDR3 in DNA: TGTGCCAGCAGTTACAGGGACAGGGTCAATGAGCAGTTCTTC. This encodes CASSYRDRVNEQFF.